This passage covers 5 T cell receptor beta chains from one sample sequenced in a study of blood T cell repertoires in COVID-19. Profiling relied on immunoSEQ multiplex PCR, and the TCRdb table lists in-frame clones only, not all of them. The sample contains roughly 150,000 clones, around 84% of which appear only once. The sequenced sample was peripheral blood. The receptors were gathered from a woman older than 75 with COVID-19, enrolled during active disease.

This clone was seen once. This chain joins TRBV28 and TRBJ2-3, with D perhaps matching TRBD1 (7 bases). The ends were cut back, 3 bases at V and 3 bases at J, with 13 bases in the middle. There are 15 residues in the CDR3. Germline CDR1 and CDR2: MDHEN and SYDVKM. As DNA, the CDR3 is TGTGCCAGCAGTTTCAGGGGGGCGGGGACAGATACGCAGTATTTT. Residues: CASSFRGAGTDTQYF. Looking up the rest from reference TRBV28 and TRBJ2-3 gives the full variable domain: DVKVTQSSRYLVKRTGEKVFLECVQDMDHENMFWYRQDPGLGLRLIYFSYDVKMKEKGDIPEGYSVSREKKERFSLILESASTNQTSMYLCASSFRGAGTDTQYFGPGTRLTVL.

The chain's CDR3 is CASKGTGDNRGYTF. The DNA of the CDR3 is TGTGCCAGCAAGGGGACAGGGGATAATCGAGGCTACACCTTC. The V call is TRBV7-2, the J call TRBJ1-2; TRBD1 aligns across 10 bases. Germline loops: CDR1 SGHTA, CDR2 FQGNSA. The CDR3 has 14 amino acids. The V segment lost 7 bases and the J segment 8 bases; nucleotides outside the gene matches: 10.

The chain carries TRBV6-5 and TRBJ1-1, with 7 bases identical to TRBD1. This CDR3 is built from 11 residues. Germline V gene data show CDR1 as MNHEY and CDR2 as SVGAGI. V lost 10 bases, J lost 10 bases, and 9 bases stayed unmatched. CDR3 region: CATRQGSLAFF. The DNA of the CDR3 is TGTGCCACCCGACAGGGTTCATTAGCTTTCTTT.

J is TRBJ1-4 and V is TRBV27; D may be TRBD1 (5 bases). This CDR3 region has 17 residues. Germline V gives CDR1 MNHEY, CDR2 SMNVEV (reference sequence). Trimming stripped 3 bases from V and 1 base from J, with 15 bases between. For the CDR3, the DNA is TGTGCCAGCAGTTTCGGGGGGTTTGATAGAACTAATGAAAAACTGTTTTTT. Translating it yields CASSFGGFDRTNEKLFF.

This clone was detected a few times. J is TRBJ1-5 and V is TRBV3-1 (or the pseudogene TRBV3-2); 7 bases map to TRBD1. The CDR3 has 15 residues. With V trimmed by 4 bases and J by 5 bases, 8 bases remained unmatched. Germline values: CDR1 LGHDT, CDR2 YNNKEL (reference sequence). DNA of the CDR3: TGTGCCAGCAGCCTTAATCACAGGGGCGATCAGCCCCAGCATTTT. Protein product: CASSLNHRGDQPQHF.